Here is one T cell receptor (beta chain) with its context. This specimen belongs to a study of blood T cell repertoires in COVID-19. As processed by the authors: From reference gene primer amplification, estimates of nucleated cell counts were derived. Here immunoSEQ multiplex PCR was the method, and the copy in TCRdb shows in-frame clones only, minus some. From that table come the V and J calls and clone size; the DNA was used to work out D and trimming. In the table there are about 150,000 clones, 85% to 90% of which are singletons. The TCR comes from an older man with acute or convalescent COVID-19. Sequences were obtained from peripheral blood.

The CDR3 region is CASSLSTGWGNQPQHF. The DNA of the CDR3 is TGTGCCAGCAGTTTATCGACAGGATGGGGCAATCAGCCCCAGCATTTT. This rearrangement joins TRBV28 to TRBJ1-5, with a possible D match to TRBD1 (6 bases). V gave up 1 base and J gave up 2 bases, with 12 bases separating them. The germline CDR1 and CDR2 sequences are MDHEN and SYDVKM. The CDR3 totals 16 residues.